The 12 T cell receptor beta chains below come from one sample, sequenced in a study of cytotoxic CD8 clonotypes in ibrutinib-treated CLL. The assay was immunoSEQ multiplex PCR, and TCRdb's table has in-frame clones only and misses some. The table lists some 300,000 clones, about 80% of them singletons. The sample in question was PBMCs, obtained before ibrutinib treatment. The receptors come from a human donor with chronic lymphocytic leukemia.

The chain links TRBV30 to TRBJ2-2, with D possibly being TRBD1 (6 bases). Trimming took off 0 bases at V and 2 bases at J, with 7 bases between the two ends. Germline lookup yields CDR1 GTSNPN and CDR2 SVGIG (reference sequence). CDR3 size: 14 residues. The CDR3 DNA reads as TGTGCCTGGAGTGTAGGGACAAACACCGGGGAGCTGTTTTTT. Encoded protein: CAWSVGTNTGELFF.

CDR3 loop: CASSPQRGRNNEQFF. CDR3 bases: TGTGCCAGCTCACCACAGCGAGGGAGGAACAATGAGCAGTTCTTC. The V gene is TRBV18, the J gene TRBJ2-1, with D possibly TRBD2 on 6 matching bases. The CDR3 loop spans 15 amino acids. V was pared by 1 base and J by 5 bases, with 12 bases between. CDR1 is KGHSH and CDR2 is LQKENI in the germline V gene.

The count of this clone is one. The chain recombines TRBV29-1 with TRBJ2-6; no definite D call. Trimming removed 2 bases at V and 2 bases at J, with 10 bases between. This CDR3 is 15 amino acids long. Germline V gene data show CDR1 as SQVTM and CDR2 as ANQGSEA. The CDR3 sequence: CSVETLGPGANVLTF. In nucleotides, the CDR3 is TGCAGCGTTGAAACCCTAGGTCCTGGGGCCAACGTCCTGACTTTC.

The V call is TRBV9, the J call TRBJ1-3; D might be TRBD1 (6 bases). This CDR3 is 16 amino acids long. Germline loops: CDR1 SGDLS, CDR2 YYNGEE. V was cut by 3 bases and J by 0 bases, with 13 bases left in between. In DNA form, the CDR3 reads TGTGCCAGCAGCGCCCCCGGGACACACTCTGGAAACACCATATATTTT. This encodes CASSAPGTHSGNTIYF.

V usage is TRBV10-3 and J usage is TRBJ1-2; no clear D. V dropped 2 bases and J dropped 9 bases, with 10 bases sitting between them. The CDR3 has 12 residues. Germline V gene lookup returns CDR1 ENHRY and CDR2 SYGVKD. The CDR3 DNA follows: TGTGCCATCAGTGAGGGCTTGTCTCGCTACACCTTC. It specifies CAISEGLSRYTF.

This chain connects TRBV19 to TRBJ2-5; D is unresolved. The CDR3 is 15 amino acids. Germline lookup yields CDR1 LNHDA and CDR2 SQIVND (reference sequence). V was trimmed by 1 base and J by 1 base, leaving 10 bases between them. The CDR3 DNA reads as TGTGCCAGTAGTATAGTTACCGGGCGCCAAGAGACCCAGTACTTC. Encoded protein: CASSIVTGRQETQYF. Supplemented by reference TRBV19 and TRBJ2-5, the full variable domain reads DGGITQSPKYLFRKEGQNVTLSCEQNLNHDAMYWYRQDPGQGLRLIYYSQIVNDFQKGDIAEGYSVSREKKESFPLTVTSAQKNPTAFYLCASSIVTGRQETQYFGPGTRLLVL.

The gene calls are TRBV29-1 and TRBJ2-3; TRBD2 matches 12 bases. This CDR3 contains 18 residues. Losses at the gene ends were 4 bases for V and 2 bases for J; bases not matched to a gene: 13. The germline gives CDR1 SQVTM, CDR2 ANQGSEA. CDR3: CSVGKVLAGGRYTDTQYF. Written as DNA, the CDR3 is TGCAGCGTTGGAAAGGTACTAGCGGGAGGAAGGTACACAGATACGCAGTATTTT.

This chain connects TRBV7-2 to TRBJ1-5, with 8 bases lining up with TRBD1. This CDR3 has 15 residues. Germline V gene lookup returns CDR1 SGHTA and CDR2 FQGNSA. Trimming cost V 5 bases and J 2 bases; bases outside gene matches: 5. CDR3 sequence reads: CASSPIQGGNQPQHF. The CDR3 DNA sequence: TGTGCCAGCAGCCCAATACAGGGGGGCAATCAGCCCCAGCATTTT.

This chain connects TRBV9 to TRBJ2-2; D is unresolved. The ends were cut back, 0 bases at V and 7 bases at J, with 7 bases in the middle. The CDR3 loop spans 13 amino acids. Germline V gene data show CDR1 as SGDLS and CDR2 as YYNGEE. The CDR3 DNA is TGTGCCAGCAGCGTAGGTGTCGACGGGGAGCTGTTTTTT. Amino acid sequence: CASSVGVDGELFF. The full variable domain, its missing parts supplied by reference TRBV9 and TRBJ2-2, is DSGVTQTPKHLITATGQRVTLRCSPRSGDLSVYWYQQSLDQGLQFLIQYYNGEERAKGNILERFSAQQFPDLHSELNLSSLELGDSALYFCASSVGVDGELFFGEGSRLTVL.

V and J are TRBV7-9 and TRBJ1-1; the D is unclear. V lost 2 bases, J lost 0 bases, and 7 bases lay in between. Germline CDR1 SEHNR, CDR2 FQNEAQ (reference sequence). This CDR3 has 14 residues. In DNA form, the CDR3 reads TGTGCCAGCAGCTTATACGGTGTGAACACTGAAGCTTTCTTT. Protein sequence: CASSLYGVNTEAFF. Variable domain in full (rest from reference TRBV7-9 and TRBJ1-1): DTGVSQNPRHKITKRGQNVTFRCDPISEHNRLYWYRQTLGQGPEFLTYFQNEAQLEKSRLLSDRFSAERPKGSFSTLEIQRTEQGDSAMYLCASSLYGVNTEAFFGQGTRLTVV.

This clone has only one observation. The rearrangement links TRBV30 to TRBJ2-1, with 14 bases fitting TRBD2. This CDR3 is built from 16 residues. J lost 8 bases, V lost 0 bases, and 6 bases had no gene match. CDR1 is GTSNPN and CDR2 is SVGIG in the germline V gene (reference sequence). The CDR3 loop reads CAWSVLGLAGVDEQFF. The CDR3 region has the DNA TGTGCCTGGAGTGTATTGGGACTAGCGGGAGTAGATGAGCAGTTCTTC.

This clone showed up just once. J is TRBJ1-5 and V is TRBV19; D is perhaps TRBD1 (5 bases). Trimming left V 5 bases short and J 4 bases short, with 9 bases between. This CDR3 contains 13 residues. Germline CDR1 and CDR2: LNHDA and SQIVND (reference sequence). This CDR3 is CASSSRGNQPQHF. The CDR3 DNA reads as TGTGCCAGTAGTTCGAGGGGAAATCAGCCCCAGCATTTT.